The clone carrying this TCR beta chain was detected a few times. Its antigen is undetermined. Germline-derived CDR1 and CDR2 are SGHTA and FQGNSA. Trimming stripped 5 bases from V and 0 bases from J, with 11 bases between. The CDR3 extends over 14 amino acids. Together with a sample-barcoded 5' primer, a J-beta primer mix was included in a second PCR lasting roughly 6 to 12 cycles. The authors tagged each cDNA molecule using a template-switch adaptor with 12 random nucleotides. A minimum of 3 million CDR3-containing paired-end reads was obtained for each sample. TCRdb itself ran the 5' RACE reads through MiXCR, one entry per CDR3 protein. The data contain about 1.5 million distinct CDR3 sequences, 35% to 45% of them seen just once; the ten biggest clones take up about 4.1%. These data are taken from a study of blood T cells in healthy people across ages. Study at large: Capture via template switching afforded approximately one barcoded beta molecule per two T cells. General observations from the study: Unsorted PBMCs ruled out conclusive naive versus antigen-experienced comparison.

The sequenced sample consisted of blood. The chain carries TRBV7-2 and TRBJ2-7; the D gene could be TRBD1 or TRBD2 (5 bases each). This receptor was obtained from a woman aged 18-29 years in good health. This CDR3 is CASSGSGSSYEQYF. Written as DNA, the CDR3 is TGTGCCAGCAGCGGTTCAGGGAGCTCCTACGAGCAGTACTTC. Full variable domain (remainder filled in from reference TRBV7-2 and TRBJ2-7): GAGVSQSPSNKVTEKGKDVELRCDPISGHTALYWYRQSLGQGLEFLIYFQGNSAPDKSGLPSDRFSAERTGGSVSTLTIQRTQQEDSAVYLCASSGSGSSYEQYFGPGTRLTVT.